This T cell receptor (beta chain) came from a study of beta chain features in type 1 diabetes (dated by TCRdb to the late 2010s). Regarding the complete study: Mean age, gender distribution, total cell number and subset yield did not differ between patients and healthy donors. Across all samples, almost 110 million sorted cells were examined, and cell number per subset correlated strongly with RNA yield. In the study, recently diagnosed type 1 diabetes patients and matched healthy donors were compared on the TCRB repertoires of their sorted circulating CD4+ T cell subsets. Naive and central memory subsets were obtained from all 30 or so donors, but regulatory and stem cell-like memory subsets were isolated from only 8 patients and roughly eight healthy donors.

Of note for this clone: This clone's antigen is unknown. No much larger clone exists at a distance of one base, and base qualities are not known.

Each donor gave one peripheral blood draw, roughly 110 mL on average, collected into heparinised tubes. Naive, central memory, regulatory and stem cell-like memory CD4+ T cells were sorted on a BD FACSAria II using a panel including CD45RO, CCR7, CD25, CD127, CD95 and CD27. A purity above 95% was achieved for all sorted populations. Right away, PBMCs were isolated by Lymphoprep density gradient centrifugation and were stained directly, with no culture step. So that batch effects would be minimized, each experiment stained and sorted samples in pairs, pairing one healthy donor with one patient. Based on the germline V gene, the CDR1 and CDR2 sequences are SGHRS and YFSETQ. The CDR3 runs 17 residues from the cysteine to the phenylalanine. Here the CDR3 DNA is all that survives: 51 bases in frame from base 1. V is clipped by 0 bases and J by 4 bases, and the sequence between their germline boundaries is 17 bases long.

The entire isolated RNA was reverse transcribed using the High Capacity cDNA Reverse Transcription Kit, and thus expressed TCRB transcripts were sequenced. Naive, central memory and regulatory T cell samples underwent deep immunoSEQ sequencing, averaging about 3.57 million total reads per sample. After sorted cells were lysed in RLT buffer, RNA was extracted with DNase-treated RNeasy Micro or Mini kits, with the choice depending on cell number. To prevent cross-contamination, each cell subset was processed individually, whereas patient and healthy donor samples were processed jointly. TCRB sequences were amplified from cDNA with the immunoSEQ multiplex PCR, producing 87-bp fragments spanning the CDR3 region. Sequencing of the amplicons was performed on the Illumina HiSeq platform. In the source study's methods: PCR bias was computationally corrected using synthetic template baselines, reads within Hamming distance 2 were collapsed, and singletons that could not be merged were discarded. Reads were aligned to IMGT to assign V, D and J genes, CDR3 length, and insertions or deletions at six rearrangement sites. Within each subset, clonotype counts were normalized to sorted cell number, after which true diversity and Gini coefficients were computed with the tcR R package. The overlap coefficient, calculated on TCRB nucleotide sequences, was used to measure repertoire sharing. TCRdb mirrors the immuneACCESS table, restricted to in-frame sequences. Some clones are absent from its copies; in checked studies, under half trace to an unresolved V gene, and the reason for the others is unknown. D and trimming were read from the DNA, whereas the V and J calls and clone size are those reported in that table. For this sample there are under 350,000 clones; 8% appear just once. Under 1.3% of the sample goes to the ten largest clones.

The research as a whole found: Shorter templates might be favored by PCR, yet because patient and control samples were amplified and corrected together, any such skew would affect both groups equally. Because cDNA was sequenced instead of genomic DNA, activated cells with high expression could be over-represented, although the groups did not differ in activation or CD3 levels. Only small numbers of individuals were included in the HLA sub-analyses, which left unresolved whether HLA type had any influence on TCRB rearrangement. Patients with type 1 diabetes made fewer insertions and deleted more nucleotides at VDJ recombination sites, implying thymic rearrangement abnormalities. A moderate but significant shortening of TCRB CDR3 length was observed in type 1 diabetes patients in all four CD4+ subsets. Naive, central memory and regulatory TCRB repertoires appeared to be more similar among patients than among healthy donors.

Sequenced sample: central memory CD4+ T cells from blood. Rearrangement joined TRBV5-1 to TRBJ2-1; TRBD1 could be the D gene, as 7 bases match. The sequence came from a woman between 18 and 30 years old in good health. The nucleotide sequence reads as follows: TGCGCCAGCAGCTTGGATTCGCGGCAGGGGGGTTACAATGAGCAGTTCTTC. Translated, it gives CASSLDSRQGGYNEQFF.